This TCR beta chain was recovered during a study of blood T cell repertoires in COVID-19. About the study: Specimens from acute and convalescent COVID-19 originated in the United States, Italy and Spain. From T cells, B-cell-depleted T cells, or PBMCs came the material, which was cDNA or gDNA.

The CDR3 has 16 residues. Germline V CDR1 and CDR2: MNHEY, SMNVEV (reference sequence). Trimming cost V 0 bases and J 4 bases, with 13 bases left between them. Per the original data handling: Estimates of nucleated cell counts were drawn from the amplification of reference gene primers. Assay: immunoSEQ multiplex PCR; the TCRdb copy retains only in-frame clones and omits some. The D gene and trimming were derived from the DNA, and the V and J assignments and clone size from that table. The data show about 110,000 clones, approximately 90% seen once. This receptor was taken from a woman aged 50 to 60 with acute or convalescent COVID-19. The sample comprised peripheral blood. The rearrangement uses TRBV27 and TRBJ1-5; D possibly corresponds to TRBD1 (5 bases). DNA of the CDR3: TGTGCCAGCAGTTTATCCCCTGGGGGGTTTAATCAGCCCCAGCATTTT. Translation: CASSLSPGGFNQPQHF.